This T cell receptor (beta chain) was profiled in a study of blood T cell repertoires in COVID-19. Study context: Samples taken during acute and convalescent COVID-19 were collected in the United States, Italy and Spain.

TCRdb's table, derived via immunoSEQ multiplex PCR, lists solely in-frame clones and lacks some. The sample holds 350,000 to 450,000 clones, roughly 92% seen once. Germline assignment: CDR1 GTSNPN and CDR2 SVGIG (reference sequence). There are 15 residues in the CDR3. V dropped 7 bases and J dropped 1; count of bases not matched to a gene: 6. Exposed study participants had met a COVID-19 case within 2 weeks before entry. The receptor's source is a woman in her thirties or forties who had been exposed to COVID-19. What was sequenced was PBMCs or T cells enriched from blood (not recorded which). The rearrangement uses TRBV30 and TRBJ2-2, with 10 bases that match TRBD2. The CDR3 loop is CAYHLAGGNTGELFF. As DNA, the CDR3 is TGTGCCTACCACTTAGCGGGAGGGAACACCGGGGAGCTGTTTTTT.